A selection of T cell receptor beta chains follows, all from one sample in a study of TIL therapy for anti-PD-1-resistant metastatic lung cancer. Data came from immunoSEQ multiplex PCR; TCRdb stores just in-frame clones and leaves some out. This table holds about 19,000 clones, about three quarters found once. The sample here was blood, taken at baseline. These receptors came from a person aged 25 to 85 with non-small cell lung cancer. Each CDR3 is given with its conserved first and last residue. The order of the fields is V gene, J gene, clone size, D gene, CDR3 protein, CDR3 DNA. The D gene is left open where the match is weak. Only some rows state a clone size, as once, few, many or a class for expanded clones.

>TRBV5-6|TRBJ1-6|NA|NA
CASSFPTGTSPLHF
TGTGCCAGCAGCTTCCCCACGGGTACCTCACCCCTCCACTTT
>TRBV7-6|TRBJ2-3|NA|TRBD2
CASSSAQAGESTDTQYF
TGTGCCAGCAGCTCCGCACAAGCGGGGGAAAGCACAGATACGCAGTATTTT
>TRBV5-1|TRBJ1-6|once|NA
CASSLKVSSYNSPLHF
TGCGCCAGCAGCTTGAAGGTCAGCTCCTATAATTCACCCCTCCACTTT
>TRBV7-8|TRBJ2-3|NA|TRBD2
CASSHRTSGRVDTQYF
TGTGCCAGCAGCCACCGGACTAGCGGGAGAGTGGATACGCAGTATTTT
>TRBV4-2|TRBJ2-7|NA|TRBD1
CASSQLGQGPYEQYF
TGTGCCAGCAGCCAACTCGGACAGGGGCCATACGAGCAGTACTTC
>TRBV5-1|TRBJ2-7|NA|TRBD2
CASTNDPGGAYEQYF
TGCGCCAGCACGAATGACCCGGGGGGAGCATACGAGCAGTACTTC
>TRBV12-3/TRBV12-4|TRBJ1-2|few|TRBD1
CASTRDSYMGYTF
TGTGCCAGCACTCGGGACAGCTATATGGGCTACACCTTC
>TRBV28|TRBJ2-3|NA|NA
CASSFIATDTQYF
TGTGCCAGCAGTTTCATCGCCACAGATACGCAGTATTTT
>TRBV18|TRBJ1-4|few|NA
CASSRQSNEKLFF
TGTGCCAGCTCACGTCAGAGTAATGAAAAACTGTTTTTT
>TRBV28|TRBJ1-1|NA|TRBD1
CASRVTGVGEAFF
TGTGCCAGCAGGGTTACAGGGGTTGGTGAAGCTTTCTTT
>TRBV6-2/TRBV6-3|TRBJ2-4|once|NA
CASSPSHHLERAKNIQYF
TGTGCCAGCAGTCCCTCCCATCATCTAGAAAGAGCCAAAAACATTCAGTACTTC
>TRBV29-1|TRBJ1-2|NA|NA
CSVAPGYGYTF
TGCAGCGTTGCCCCGGGCTATGGCTACACCTTC
>TRBV5-1|TRBJ1-4|once|NA
CASSSNEDSGEKLFF
TGCGCCAGCAGCTCGAACGAAGATTCGGGTGAAAAACTGTTTTTT
>TRBV2|TRBJ1-2|once|NA
CASSPTQSYGYTF
TGTGCCAGCAGCCCTACTCAGTCCTATGGCTACACCTTC
>TRBV7-8|TRBJ1-1|few|TRBD1
CATHRGRDTEAFF
TGTGCCACGCACAGGGGGCGAGACACTGAAGCTTTCTTT
>TRBV5-4|TRBJ2-1|NA|NA
CASSLRDIAYNEQFF
TGTGCCAGCAGCCTCCGGGACATCGCCTACAATGAGCAGTTCTTC
>TRBV4-1|TRBJ1-2|NA|TRBD1
CASSQGSGSGGAYGYTF
TGCGCCAGCAGCCAAGGTAGTGGATCAGGGGGCGCCTATGGCTACACCTTC
>TRBV11-2|TRBJ2-1|once|NA
CASSLRVAEVAYNEQFF
TGTGCCAGCAGCTTACGGGTAGCGGAAGTCGCGTACAATGAGCAGTTCTTC